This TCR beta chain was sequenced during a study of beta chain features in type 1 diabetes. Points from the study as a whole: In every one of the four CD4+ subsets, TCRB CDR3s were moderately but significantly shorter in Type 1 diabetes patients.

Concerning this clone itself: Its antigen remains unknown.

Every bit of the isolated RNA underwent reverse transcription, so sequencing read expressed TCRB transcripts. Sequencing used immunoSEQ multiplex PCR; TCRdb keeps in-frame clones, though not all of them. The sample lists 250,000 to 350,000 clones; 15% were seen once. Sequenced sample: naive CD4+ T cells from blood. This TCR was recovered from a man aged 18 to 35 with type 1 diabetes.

Written as DNA, the CDR3 is TGTGCCAGCAGTTTATCGGTGGGACAGGGGGCGCGGGACGACTATAGCAATCAGCCCCAGCATTTT. Translation gives CASSLSVGQGARDDYSNQPQHF. The chain links TRBV27 to TRBJ1-5, with 12 bases lining up with TRBD1. V shed 0 bases, J shed 0 bases, and the junction held 15 bases outside the gene matches. The germline gives CDR1 MNHEY, CDR2 SMNVEV (reference sequence). The CDR3 covers 22 residues.